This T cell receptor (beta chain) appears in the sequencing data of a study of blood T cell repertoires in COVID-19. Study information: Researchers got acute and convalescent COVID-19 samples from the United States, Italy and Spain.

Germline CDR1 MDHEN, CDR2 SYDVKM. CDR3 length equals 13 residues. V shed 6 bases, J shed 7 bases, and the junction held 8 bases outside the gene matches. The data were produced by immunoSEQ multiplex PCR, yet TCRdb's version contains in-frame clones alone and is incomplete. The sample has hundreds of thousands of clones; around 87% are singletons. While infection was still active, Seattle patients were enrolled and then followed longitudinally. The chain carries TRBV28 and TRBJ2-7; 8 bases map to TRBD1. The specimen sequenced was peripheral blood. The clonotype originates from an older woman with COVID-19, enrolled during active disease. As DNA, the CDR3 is TGTGCCAGCAGCTTGGACAGGGCAAGGGAGCAGTACTTC. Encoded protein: CASSLDRAREQYF.